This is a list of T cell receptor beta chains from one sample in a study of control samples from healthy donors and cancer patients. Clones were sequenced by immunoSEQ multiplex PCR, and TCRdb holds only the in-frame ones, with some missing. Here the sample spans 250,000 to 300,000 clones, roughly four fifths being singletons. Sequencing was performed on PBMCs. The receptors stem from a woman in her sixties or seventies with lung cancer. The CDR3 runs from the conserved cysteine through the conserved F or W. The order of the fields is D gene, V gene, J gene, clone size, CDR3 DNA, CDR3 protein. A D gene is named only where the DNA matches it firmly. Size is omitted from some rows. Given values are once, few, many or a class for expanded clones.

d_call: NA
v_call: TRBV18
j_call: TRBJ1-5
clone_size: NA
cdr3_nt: TGTGCCAGCTCCCTAGGACTCGATCAGCCCCAGCATTTT
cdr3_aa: CASSLGLDQPQHF

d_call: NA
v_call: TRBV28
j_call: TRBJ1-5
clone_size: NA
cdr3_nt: TGTGCCAGCAGGCTAGGCAATCAGCCCCAGCATTTT
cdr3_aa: CASRLGNQPQHF

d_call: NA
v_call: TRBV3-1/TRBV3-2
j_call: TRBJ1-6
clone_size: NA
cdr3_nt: TGTGCCAGCAGCCAAGCCCTAGATGGACCCCTCCACTTT
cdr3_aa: CASSQALDGPLHF

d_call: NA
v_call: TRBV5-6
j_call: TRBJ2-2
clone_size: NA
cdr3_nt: TGTGCCAGCAGCCAGGGGTTGTACGGGGAGCTGTTTTTT
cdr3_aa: CASSQGLYGELFF

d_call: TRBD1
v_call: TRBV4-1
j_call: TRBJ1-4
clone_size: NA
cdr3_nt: TGCGCCAGCAGCCAAGTTGGGACAGATGAAAAACTGTTTTTT
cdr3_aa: CASSQVGTDEKLFF

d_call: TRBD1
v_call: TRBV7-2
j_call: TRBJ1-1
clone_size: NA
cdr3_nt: TGTGCCAGCAGAACCACAGGGGGGACTGAAGCTTTCTTT
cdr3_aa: CASRTTGGTEAFF

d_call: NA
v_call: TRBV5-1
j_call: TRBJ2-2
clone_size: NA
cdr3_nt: TGCGCCAGCAGAATCGGAACCGACACCGGGGAGCTGTTTTTT
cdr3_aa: CASRIGTDTGELFF

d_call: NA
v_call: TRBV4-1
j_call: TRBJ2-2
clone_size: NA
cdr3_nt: TGCGCCAGCAGCCCCCGTCACCCCCCAGGCGATACGAACACCGGGGAGCTGTTTTTT
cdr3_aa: CASSPRHPPGDTNTGELFF

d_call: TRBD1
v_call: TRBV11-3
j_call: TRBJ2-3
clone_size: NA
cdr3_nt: TGTGCCAGCAGCTTGGGAGACAGGGGACGGGGCACAGATACGCAGTATTTT
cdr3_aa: CASSLGDRGRGTDTQYF

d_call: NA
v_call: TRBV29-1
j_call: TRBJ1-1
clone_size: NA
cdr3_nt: TGCAGCGCTCGGATAGGAAAGAATGTGGAAGCTTTCTTT
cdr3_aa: CSARIGKNVEAFF

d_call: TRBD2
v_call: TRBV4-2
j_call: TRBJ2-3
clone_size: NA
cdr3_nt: TGTGCCAGCAGCCAAGATATAGCTAGCGGGAACACAGATACGCAGTATTTT
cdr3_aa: CASSQDIASGNTDTQYF

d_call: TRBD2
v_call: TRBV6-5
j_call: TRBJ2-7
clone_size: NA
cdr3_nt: TGTGCCAGCAGGATCGGGGGGGTCTACGAGCAGTACTTC
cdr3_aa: CASRIGGVYEQYF

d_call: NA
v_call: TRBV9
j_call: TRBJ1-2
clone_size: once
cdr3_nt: TGTGCCAGCAGCACCACCAGCGGGACTTATGGCTACACCTTC
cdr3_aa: CASSTTSGTYGYTF

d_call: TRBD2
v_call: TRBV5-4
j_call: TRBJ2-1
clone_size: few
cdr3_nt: TGTGCCAGCAGCTTGGGCACGGGGGGGAACTACAATGAGCAGTTCTTC
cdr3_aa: CASSLGTGGNYNEQFF

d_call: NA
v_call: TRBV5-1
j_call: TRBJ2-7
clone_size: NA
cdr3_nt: TGCGCCAGCAGCTTGGATAGGAGCTCCTACGAGCAGTACTTC
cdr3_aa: CASSLDRSSYEQYF

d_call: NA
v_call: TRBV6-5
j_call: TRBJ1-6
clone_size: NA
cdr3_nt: TGTGCCAGCAGTTTCGGACAGAGCTCCTATAATTCACCCCTCCACTTT
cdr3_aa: CASSFGQSSYNSPLHF

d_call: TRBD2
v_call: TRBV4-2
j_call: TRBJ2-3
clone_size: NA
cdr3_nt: TGTGCCAGCAGCCAACACGGGGAGGGGTACACAGATACGCAGTATTTT
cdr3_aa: CASSQHGEGYTDTQYF

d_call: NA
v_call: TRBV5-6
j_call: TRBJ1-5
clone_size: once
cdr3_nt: TGTGCCAGCAGCTTAAACAGCGGATCGAGGGCCCAGCCCCAGCATTTT
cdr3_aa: CASSLNSGSRAQPQHF

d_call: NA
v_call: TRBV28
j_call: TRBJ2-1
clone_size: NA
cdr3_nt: TGTGCCAGCAGCTACCGAGGGGTAAATGAGCAGTTCTTC
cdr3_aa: CASSYRGVNEQFF

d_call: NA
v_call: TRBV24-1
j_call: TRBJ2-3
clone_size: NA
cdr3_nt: TGTGCCACCTCGAGGGGAGGAGACGGTCCTAAAGATACGCAGTATTTT
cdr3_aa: CATSRGGDGPKDTQYF

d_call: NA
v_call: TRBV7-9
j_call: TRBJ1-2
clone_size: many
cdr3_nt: TGTGCCAGCAGCCCCATCTCTCTCTATGGCTACACCTTC
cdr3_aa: CASSPISLYGYTF

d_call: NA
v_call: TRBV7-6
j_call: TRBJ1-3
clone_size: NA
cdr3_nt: TGTGCCAGCAGCTGGGGCATCCCTGGAAACACCATATATTTT
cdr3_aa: CASSWGIPGNTIYF

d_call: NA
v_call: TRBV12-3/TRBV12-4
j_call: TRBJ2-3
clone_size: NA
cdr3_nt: TGTGCCAGCAGTTTGGGGCAATTGGATACGCAGTATTTT
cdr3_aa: CASSLGQLDTQYF

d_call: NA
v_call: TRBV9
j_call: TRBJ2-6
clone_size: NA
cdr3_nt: TGTGCCAGCAGCGTAGCGACTGGGGGCACTGGGGCCAACGTCCTGACTTTC
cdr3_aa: CASSVATGGTGANVLTF

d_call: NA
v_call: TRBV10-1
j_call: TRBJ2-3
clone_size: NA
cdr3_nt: TGCGCCAGCAGTGAGAACCCTAGCCCAACAGATACGCAGTATTTT
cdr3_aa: CASSENPSPTDTQYF

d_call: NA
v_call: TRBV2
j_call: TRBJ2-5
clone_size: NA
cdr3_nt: TGTGCCAGCAGTCTAGGACGGGGATACCAAGAGACCCAGTACTTC
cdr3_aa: CASSLGRGYQETQYF

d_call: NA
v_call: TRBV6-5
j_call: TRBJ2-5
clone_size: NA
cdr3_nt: TGTGCCAGCGCCAGGGGCGGGGGAGAGCAAGAGACCCAGTACTTC
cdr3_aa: CASARGGGEQETQYF

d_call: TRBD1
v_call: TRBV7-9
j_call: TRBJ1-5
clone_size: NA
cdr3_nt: TGTGCCAGCAGCTCGGGACAGGGGATAGCGCCCCAGCATTTT
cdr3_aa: CASSSGQGIAPQHF

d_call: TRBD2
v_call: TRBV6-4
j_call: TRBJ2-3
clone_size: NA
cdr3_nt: TGTGCCAGCTCCGGGACTAGCGATACAGATACGCAGTATTTT
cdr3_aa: CASSGTSDTDTQYF

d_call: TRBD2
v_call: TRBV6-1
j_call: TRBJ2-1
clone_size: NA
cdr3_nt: TGTGCCAGCAGTGAAGCCCGGGGTAGCGGGAGTTTAAATGAGCAGTTCTTC
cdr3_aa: CASSEARGSGSLNEQFF

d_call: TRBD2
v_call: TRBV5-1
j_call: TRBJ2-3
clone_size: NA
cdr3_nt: TGCGCCAGCAGCCGCGGGGGGGCCACAGATACGCAGTATTTT
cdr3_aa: CASSRGGATDTQYF

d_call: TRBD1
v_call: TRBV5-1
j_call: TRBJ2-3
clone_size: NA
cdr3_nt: TGCGCCAGCAGCCCCCCGGGACAGGGGTTCGATACGCAGTATTTT
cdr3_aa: CASSPPGQGFDTQYF

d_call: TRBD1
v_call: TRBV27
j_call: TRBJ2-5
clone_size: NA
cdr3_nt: TGTGCCAGCAGTGGGATGTGGCCCGCCGACGGGACAGGGGGCGCGGGGGAGACCCAGTACTTC
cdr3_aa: CASSGMWPADGTGGAGETQYF

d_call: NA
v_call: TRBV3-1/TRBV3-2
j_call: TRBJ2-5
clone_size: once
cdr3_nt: TGTGCCAGCAGCCAGCTCCAAGAGACCCAGTACTTC
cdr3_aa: CASSQLQETQYF

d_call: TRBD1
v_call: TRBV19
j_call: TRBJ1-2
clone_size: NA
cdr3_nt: TGTGCCAGTAGTACAACCGGGACAGGGAACTATGGCTACACCTTC
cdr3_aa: CASSTTGTGNYGYTF

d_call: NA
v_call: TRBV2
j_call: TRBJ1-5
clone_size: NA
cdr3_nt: TGTGCCAGCAAACCGGACACGGCTAGCAATCAGCCCCAGCATTTT
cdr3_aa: CASKPDTASNQPQHF

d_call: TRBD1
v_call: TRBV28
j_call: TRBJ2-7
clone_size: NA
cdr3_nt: TGTGCCAGCAGTTCCTCCGGGACAGGGGGGTACGAGCAGTACTTC
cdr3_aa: CASSSSGTGGYEQYF

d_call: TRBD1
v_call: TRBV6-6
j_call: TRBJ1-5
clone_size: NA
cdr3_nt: TGTGCCAGCAGGCGACAGGGGAACGATCAGCCCCAGCATTTT
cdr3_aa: CASRRQGNDQPQHF

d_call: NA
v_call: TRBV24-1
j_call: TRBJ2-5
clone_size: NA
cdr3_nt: TGTGCCACCGCGACGGGGACACAAGAGACCCAGTACTTC
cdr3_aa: CATATGTQETQYF

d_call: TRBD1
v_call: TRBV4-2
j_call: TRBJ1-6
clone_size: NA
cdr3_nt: TGTGCCAGCAGCCAAGATCTCGTATCGACAGGGACCAATAATTCACCCCTCCACTTT
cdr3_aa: CASSQDLVSTGTNNSPLHF

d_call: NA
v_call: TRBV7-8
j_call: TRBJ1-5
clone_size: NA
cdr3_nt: TGTGCCAGCAGCTTAGGTGGTCCAACTCCCCAGCATTTT
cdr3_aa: CASSLGGPTPQHF

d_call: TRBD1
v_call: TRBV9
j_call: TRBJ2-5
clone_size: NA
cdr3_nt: TGTGCCAGCAGCGTAGCGACAGGGGGCCAAGAGACCCAGTACTTC
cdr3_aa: CASSVATGGQETQYF

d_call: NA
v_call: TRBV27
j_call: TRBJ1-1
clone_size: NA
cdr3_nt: TGTGCCAGCAATCAGGGGAAAAGGGGCACTGAAGCTTTCTTT
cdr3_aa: CASNQGKRGTEAFF

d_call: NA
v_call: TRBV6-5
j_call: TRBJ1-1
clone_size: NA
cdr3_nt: TGTGCCAGCAGGGCCCGAGGGAACACTGAAGCTTTCTTT
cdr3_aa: CASRARGNTEAFF

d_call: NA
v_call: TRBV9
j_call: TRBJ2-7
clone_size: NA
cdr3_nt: TGTGCCAGCAGCGTAGGTGTGGGTACGTACTACGAGCAGTACTTC
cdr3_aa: CASSVGVGTYYEQYF

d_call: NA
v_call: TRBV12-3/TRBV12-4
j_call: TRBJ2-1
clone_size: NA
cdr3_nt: TGTGCCAGCGAGTCCGGGTACAATGAGCAGTTCTTC
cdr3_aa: CASESGYNEQFF

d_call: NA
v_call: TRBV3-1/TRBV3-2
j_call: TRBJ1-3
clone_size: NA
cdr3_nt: TGTGCCAGCAGCCAAGACAGAAACACCATATATTTT
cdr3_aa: CASSQDRNTIYF

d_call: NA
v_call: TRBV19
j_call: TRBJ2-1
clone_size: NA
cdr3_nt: TGTGCCAGTAGTCCTCGGGGGCTTTACAATGAGCAGTTCTTC
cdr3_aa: CASSPRGLYNEQFF

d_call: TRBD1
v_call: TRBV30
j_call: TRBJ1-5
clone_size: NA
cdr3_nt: TGTGCCTGGAGTGTACAGGGGACCCGGAAGGGCCAGCATTTT
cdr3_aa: CAWSVQGTRKGQHF

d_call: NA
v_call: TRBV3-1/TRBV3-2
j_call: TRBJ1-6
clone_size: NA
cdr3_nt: TGTGCCAGCAGCCAATCCGGTATAGCGGATTCACCCCTCCACTTT
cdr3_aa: CASSQSGIADSPLHF

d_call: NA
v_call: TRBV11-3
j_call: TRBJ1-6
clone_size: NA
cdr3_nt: TGTGCCAGCAGCTTAACCGGTAGCTCCTATAATTCACCCCTCCACTTT
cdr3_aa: CASSLTGSSYNSPLHF

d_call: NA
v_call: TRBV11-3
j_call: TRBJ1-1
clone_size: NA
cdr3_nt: TGTGCCAGCAGCTCTAAGAACACTGAAGCTTTCTTT
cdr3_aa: CASSSKNTEAFF

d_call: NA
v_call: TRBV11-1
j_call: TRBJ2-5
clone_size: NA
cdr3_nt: TGTGCCAGCAGCCCAGGTAGAGAGACCCAGTACTTC
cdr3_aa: CASSPGRETQYF

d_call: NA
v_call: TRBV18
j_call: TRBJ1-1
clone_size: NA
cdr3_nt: TGTGCCAGCTCTTTAAGTGGAGGGGGGACCACTGAAGCTTTCTTT
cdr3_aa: CASSLSGGGTTEAFF

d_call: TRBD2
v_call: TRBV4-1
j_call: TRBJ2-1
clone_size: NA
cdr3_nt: TGCGCCAGCAGCCTCTTTACTAGCGGGATTTCCTACAATGAGCAGTTCTTC
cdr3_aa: CASSLFTSGISYNEQFF

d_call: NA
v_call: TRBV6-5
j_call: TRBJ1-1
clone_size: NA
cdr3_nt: TGTGCCAGCACCGCAGGGCGGCAGCATTCAACTGAAGCTTTCTTT
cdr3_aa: CASTAGRQHSTEAFF

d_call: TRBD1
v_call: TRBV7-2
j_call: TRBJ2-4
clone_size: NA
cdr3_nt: TGTGCCAGCAGCTTAGATCAAGGGACAGGGCGGAACATTCAGTACTTC
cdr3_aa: CASSLDQGTGRNIQYF

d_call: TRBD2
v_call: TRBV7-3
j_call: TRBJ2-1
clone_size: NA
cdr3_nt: TGTGCCAGCAGCCGTCTAGCGGGGAGTGAGCAGTTCTTC
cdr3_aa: CASSRLAGSEQFF

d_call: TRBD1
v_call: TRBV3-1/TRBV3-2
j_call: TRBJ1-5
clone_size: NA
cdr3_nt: TGTGCCAGCAGCCGAGGACAGGGGGGGAGTCAGCCCCAGCATTTT
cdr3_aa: CASSRGQGGSQPQHF